The entry below describes one T cell receptor (beta chain). Trimming shortened V by 3 bases and J by 4 bases, and 9 bases separated the two germline ends. The V gene's germline CDR1 is MRHNA and CDR2 SNTAGT. CDR3 size: 14 residues. The naive CD8 fraction comprised CD45RO-negative cells positively selected for CCR7 and excluded terminally differentiated effector memory CD45RA+ cells. This specimen comes from a study of shared clonotypes between healthy human individuals. Study-level background: The cohort comprised a couple of women and a few men. Their ages spanned 18 to 49 years.

Measured with immunoSEQ multiplex PCR; TCRdb has only the in-frame clones, and not every one. The repertoire holds about 2.1 million clones, over 85% seen once, with more than 1.5% in the top ten. The chain employs TRBV6-4 and TRBJ2-2; no clear D. This TCR was sampled from a man aged 18 to 29 in good health. Some clones in this sample may be carry-over from other donors' samples. Sequenced sample: naive CD8+ T cells from PBMCs. CDR3 sequence: CASSEFRSTGELFF. The CDR3 bases are TGTGCCAGCAGTGAGTTCAGGAGCACCGGGGAGCTGTTTTTT.